This is a list of T cell receptor beta chains from one sample in a study of CD8 T cells in cerebrospinal fluid in Alzheimer's disease. TCRdb re-called the 10x single-cell sequencing reads and gives one entry per CDR3 protein, without DNA. The sample table sets out some 1,200 distinct CDR3 sequences. The specimen was cerebrospinal fluid. These receptors were obtained from a human donor in good health. Each CDR3 is given with its conserved first and last residue. The size entry is marked missing in some rows and otherwise reads once, few, many or a size class.

J: TRBJ2-3; V: TRBV18; size: medium-sized; CDR3: CASSPPPGVDTQYF
J: TRBJ1-3; V: TRBV20-1; size: medium-sized; CDR3: CSAQGGGISGNTIYF
J: TRBJ1-3; V: TRBV19; size: .; CDR3: CASTSEGLSGNTIYF
J: TRBJ2-7; V: TRBV5-1; size: medium-sized; CDR3: CASSLESSSYEQYF
J: TRBJ1-1; V: TRBV15; size: large; CDR3: CATSRGSVNTEAFF
J: TRBJ2-2; V: TRBV9; size: medium-sized; CDR3: CASSGTSGSFNTGELFF
J: TRBJ1-1; V: TRBV15; size: medium-sized; CDR3: CATSRDTGRAGTEAFF
J: TRBJ2-1; V: TRBV19; size: large; CDR3: CASSLVISSYNEQFF
J: TRBJ1-5; V: TRBV19; size: medium-sized; CDR3: CASSMMSNQPQHF
J: TRBJ2-3; V: TRBV6-2/TRBV6-3; size: medium-sized; CDR3: CASSYGASGGLTDTQYF
J: TRBJ2-1; V: TRBV14; size: large; CDR3: CASSLTWDEQFF
J: TRBJ1-3; V: TRBV9; size: medium-sized; CDR3: CASSETAGTGSGNTIYF
J: TRBJ1-1; V: TRBV6-1; size: medium-sized; CDR3: CASSENLAGNTEAFF
J: TRBJ1-3; V: TRBV6-2/TRBV6-3; size: .; CDR3: CASSLQYSGNTIYF
J: TRBJ1-1; V: TRBV27; size: medium-sized; CDR3: CASSLDLLGTEAFF
J: TRBJ2-2; V: TRBV5-4; size: medium-sized; CDR3: CASSVGTSGGTGELFF
J: TRBJ1-2; V: TRBV19; size: medium-sized; CDR3: CASSIDGTNYGYTF
J: TRBJ2-4; V: TRBV6-1; size: medium-sized; CDR3: CASIESKGGIQYF
J: TRBJ1-4; V: TRBV28; size: medium-sized; CDR3: CASSLLGLDLEKLFF
J: TRBJ2-7; V: TRBV14; size: medium-sized; CDR3: CASSTGTGARYEQYF
J: TRBJ2-5; V: TRBV19; size: medium-sized; CDR3: CASSSQGGETQYF
J: TRBJ1-2; V: TRBV3-1; size: medium-sized; CDR3: CASSQEYSSNYGYTF
J: TRBJ2-3; V: TRBV24-1; size: medium-sized; CDR3: CATSEEGQGVIDTQYF
J: TRBJ2-1; V: TRBV11-3; size: medium-sized; CDR3: CASSLTGGPYNEQFF
J: TRBJ1-1; V: TRBV7-9; size: medium-sized; CDR3: CASHLIAGDTEAFF
J: TRBJ1-4; V: TRBV5-1; size: medium-sized; CDR3: CASSLRVSNEKLFF
J: TRBJ1-2; V: TRBV28; size: large; CDR3: CASSPAGSGWGYTF
J: TRBJ2-3; V: TRBV6-2/TRBV6-3; size: medium-sized; CDR3: CASSRLAGERTDTQYF
J: TRBJ1-2; V: TRBV20-1; size: large; CDR3: CSAPGTGGYSYGYTF
J: TRBJ2-3; V: TRBV3-1; size: large; CDR3: CASSQGTSGSTDTQYF
J: TRBJ1-1; V: TRBV5-1; size: large; CDR3: CASSLLTPNTEAFF
J: TRBJ2-3; V: TRBV10-3; size: medium-sized; CDR3: CAISRAGVEADTQYF
J: TRBJ2-7; V: TRBV12-3/TRBV12-4; size: medium-sized; CDR3: CASREAGGGHEQYF
J: TRBJ2-3; V: TRBV2; size: medium-sized; CDR3: CASSSSGTADTQYF
J: TRBJ2-7; V: TRBV6-6; size: medium-sized; CDR3: CASTLAPYHEQYF
J: TRBJ1-6; V: TRBV2; size: medium-sized; CDR3: CASSYRDSGSPLHF
J: TRBJ2-7; V: TRBV25-1; size: medium-sized; CDR3: CASTGQGVTSSTYEQYF
J: TRBJ1-6; V: TRBV20-1; size: medium-sized; CDR3: CSARDGSSYNSPLHF
J: TRBJ1-2; V: TRBV5-1; size: large; CDR3: CASSLDGQTEGGYTF
J: TRBJ1-1; V: TRBV28; size: medium-sized; CDR3: CASSIGPNTEAFF
J: TRBJ2-5; V: TRBV20-1; size: large; CDR3: CSAPEMSTSGLGTQYF
J: TRBJ2-4; V: TRBV19; size: .; CDR3: CASNNPGDKNIQYF
J: TRBJ2-2; V: TRBV5-1; size: medium-sized; CDR3: CASSLTSAMNTGELFF
J: TRBJ2-1; V: TRBV20-1; size: medium-sized; CDR3: CSASRPGTRSLNEQFF
J: TRBJ2-7; V: TRBV28; size: large; CDR3: CASSLTAGVADEQYF